Shown below are 25 T cell receptor beta chains from a single sample sequenced in a study of T cells after posttransplantation cyclophosphamide (dated by TCRdb to 2016 to 2017). The library was obtained by the immunoSEQ multiplex PCR assay. TCRdb limited this immuneACCESS table to in-frame rearrangements with V and J called. A share of clones is missing; checked studies link under half to unresolved V genes, and the rest is unexplained. Across this sample, a few thousand clones were tabulated and none appeared just once. The ten largest make up more than 15% of the sample. The treatment or condition label on this specimen signifies: high-dose cyclophosphamide on days +3 and +4 as single-agent GVHD prophylaxis. Patients in the PTCy group got busulfan and fludarabine conditioning, a marrow graft from a related or unrelated donor, and cyclophosphamide on days +3 and +4. Sequencing used PBMCs, obtained after allogeneic stem cell transplant with posttransplant cyclophosphamide. These receptors came from a female patient in her 30s who received an allogeneic stem cell transplant from an unrelated donor, was CMV-positive, and had acute and chronic GVHD. Donor T cells from the graft may be present among the T cells after a transplant.

This clone was detected many times. The rearrangement links TRBV6-5 to TRBJ2-4, with 9 bases fitting TRBD1. The trim removed 5 bases at V and 2 bases at J, leaving 4 bases unmatched. Germline CDR1 is MNHEY and CDR2 is SVGAGI. The CDR3 has 15 amino acids. CDR3 region: CASSKTGGTKNIQYF. The CDR3 coding sequence is TGTGCCAGCAGTAAGACAGGGGGGACCAAAAACATTCAGTACTTC.

This clone was observed many times. The chain couples TRBV19 to TRBJ2-7; possible D gene TRBD1, 5 bases. This CDR3 spans 14 amino acids. Germline-derived CDR1 and CDR2 are LNHDA and SQIVND (reference sequence). V was trimmed by 8 bases and J by 0 bases, leaving 14 bases between them. The CDR3 protein is CASATGSSSYEQYF. The CDR3 nucleotides read TGTGCCAGTGCCACAGGTTCTAGCTCCTACGAGCAGTACTTC.

This clone has ten or more counts. The V and J genes are TRBV27 and TRBJ2-1; 13 nucleotides agree with TRBD2. The germline V gene encodes CDR1 MNHEY and CDR2 SMNVEV (reference sequence). After removal of 6 bases from V and 9 bases from J, the junction contained 8 bases not matched to a gene. CDR3 length: 15 residues. In DNA form, the CDR3 reads TGTGCCAGCAGCAACCGACTAGCGGGAGGTGGTGAGCAGTTCTTC. Protein: CASSNRLAGGGEQFF.

This clone was observed at least ten times. The chain joins TRBV5-6 to TRBJ2-7, with 7 bases identical to TRBD1. This CDR3 region has 13 residues. CDR1 and CDR2 from the germline V gene are SGHDT and YYEEEE. Unmatched junction bases numbered 5, after V lost 4 bases and J lost 4 bases. CDR3 in DNA: TGTGCCAGCAGCCGTAAACAGGGGTACGAGCAGTACTTC. Its protein product is CASSRKQGYEQYF.

This clone has only a few counts. V and J are TRBV4-1 and TRBJ2-5; 7 positions agree with TRBD1. Judging by the DNA end, TRBJ2-7 fits better; the J call may be wrong. The CDR3 is made up of 16 amino acids. Germline V lookup: CDR1 MGHRA, CDR2 YSYEKL. The chain's CDR3 is CASSQSPGQISYEQYF. In DNA, the CDR3 is TGCGCCAGCAGCCAGTCCCCGGGACAGATATCCTACGAGCAGTACTTC.

This clone was detected many times. CDR3 in amino acids: CASRGQDTEAFF. CDR3 sequence (DNA): TGTGCCAGCAGAGGACAGGACACTGAAGCTTTCTTT. The chain employs TRBV27 and TRBJ1-1, with 7 bases aligning to TRBD1. This CDR3 is built from 12 residues. J gave up 3 bases and V 6 bases, and 1 base lay outside the gene matches. Germline V gene data show CDR1 as MNHEY and CDR2 as SMNVEV (reference sequence).

In this sample, this clone turned up many times. V gene TRBV10-3 combines with J gene TRBJ2-3, with D uncertain. V was cut by 3 bases and J by 6 bases, with 10 bases left in between. Germline CDR1 and CDR2: ENHRY and SYGVKD. The CDR3 runs 13 residues. DNA for the CDR3: TGTGCCATCAGTGATAGTGAGGTGGATACGCAGTATTTT. This sequence encodes CAISDSEVDTQYF.

At least ten counts were recorded for this clone. The gene calls are TRBV14 and TRBJ1-1, with TRBD1 as a possible D gene (6 bases). CDR3 length: 17 residues. The germline V gene encodes CDR1 SGHDN and CDR2 FVKESK. V was trimmed by 4 bases and J by 2 bases, leaving 20 bases between them. The CDR3 DNA follows: TGTGCCAGCAGCCGCTTTATTACAGGGAGTGAAAACACTGAAGCTTTCTTT. It specifies CASSRFITGSENTEAFF. Supplemented by reference TRBV14 and TRBJ1-1, the full variable domain reads EAGVTQFPSHSVIEKGQTVTLRCDPISGHDNLYWYRRVMGKEIKFLLHFVKESKQDESGMPNNRFLAERTGGTYSTLKVQPAELEDSGVYFCASSRFITGSENTEAFFGQGTRLTVV.

At least ten counts were recorded for this clone. The chain links TRBV9 to TRBJ2-6; 9 positions match TRBD2. This CDR3 spans 18 amino acids. Trimming cost V 0 bases and J 4 bases; bases outside gene matches: 8. Germline loops: CDR1 SGDLS, CDR2 YYNGEE. The CDR3 region is CASSVGAGGPVGANVLTF. In nucleotides, the CDR3 is TGTGCCAGCAGCGTAGGAGCGGGAGGTCCTGTGGGGGCCAACGTCCTGACTTTC.

This clone came up many times. V is TRBV5-1 and J is TRBJ2-7; 8 nucleotides line up with TRBD2. This CDR3 spans 14 amino acids. V lost 4 bases, J lost 5 bases, and 8 bases stayed unmatched. CDR1 SGHRS and CDR2 YFSETQ come from the germline V gene. The CDR3 sequence: CASSPGGGRNEQYF. In nucleotides, the CDR3 is TGCGCCAGCAGCCCGGGAGGGGGGAGGAACGAGCAGTACTTC. The full variable domain, in which reference TRBV5-1 and TRBJ2-7 provide the parts outside the CDR3, is KAGVTQTPRYLIKTRGQQVTLSCSPISGHRSVSWYQQTPGQGLQFLFEYFSETQRNKGNFPGRFSGRQFSNSRSEMNVSTLELGDSALYLCASSPGGGRNEQYFGPGTRLTVT.

This chain uses TRBV7-2 with TRBJ1-2; 8 positions match TRBD1. V trimming: 1 base; J trimming: 9 bases; junction bases outside the gene matches: 7. CDR3 length equals 14 residues. From germline, CDR1 is SGHTA and CDR2 FQGNSA. The DNA for the CDR3 is TGTGCCAGCAGCTTAGGCAGGGGGCGGGGCAGCTACACCTTC. Translation gives CASSLGRGRGSYTF.

This clone was found many times. The chain combines TRBV2 with TRBJ2-1, with TRBD2 identical over 8 bases. CDR3 length: 14 residues. The V gene's germline CDR1 is SNHLY and CDR2 FYNNEI. The junction had 6 bases not matched to a gene; V was cut back by 6 bases and J by 5 bases. Written as DNA, the CDR3 is TGTGCCAGCAGCAAGCGGGAGTGGGACAATGAGCAGTTCTTC. Translating gives CASSKREWDNEQFF.

V and J are TRBV25-1 and TRBJ2-5; D is possibly TRBD2 (7 bases). From germline, CDR1 is MGHDK and CDR2 SYGVNS. V lost 7 bases, J lost 4 bases, and 16 bases lay in between. The CDR3 is 14 amino acids. CDR3 nucleotide sequence: TGTGCCAGCACCAAGGGGGGGGTTGGAGAGACCCAGTACTTC. It is translated as CASTKGGVGETQYF.

This clone was recorded many times. The V and J genes are TRBV5-1 and TRBJ2-7; 9 bases are shared with TRBD2. The CDR3 contains 14 residues. V was clipped by 4 bases and J by 2 bases; unmatched bases: 4. Germline CDR1 is SGHRS and CDR2 is YFSETQ. The CDR3 DNA reads TGCGCCAGCAGCCCAGGACTAGCGACCTACGAGCAGTACTTC. It specifies CASSPGLATYEQYF.

This clone came up many times. The chain recombines TRBV7-6 with TRBJ1-3; 9 bases agree with TRBD1. CDR1 is SGHVS, CDR2 FNYEAQ, per germline. The trim removed 6 bases at V and 0 bases at J, leaving 6 bases unmatched. The CDR3 runs to 16 residues. The DNA of the CDR3 is TGTGCCAGCAGTAAAAGGACAGGGGACTCTGGAAACACCATATATTTT. This encodes CASSKRTGDSGNTIYF.

This clone was seen many times. The rearrangement links TRBV2 to TRBJ2-3, with 9 bases aligning to TRBD2. The germline CDR1 and CDR2 sequences are SNHLY and FYNNEI. The CDR3 totals 15 residues. With V trimmed by 3 bases and J by 4 bases, 5 bases remained unmatched. The CDR3 loop is CASSEAGGVADTQYF. The CDR3 DNA follows: TGTGCCAGCAGTGAGGCGGGAGGGGTCGCAGATACGCAGTATTTT. The variable domain in full, with the rest retrieved from reference TRBV2 and TRBJ2-3, is EPEVTQTPSHQVTQMGQEVILRCVPISNHLYFYWYRQILGQKVEFLVSFYNNEISEKSEIFDDQFSVERPDGSNFTLKIRSTKLEDSAMYFCASSEAGGVADTQYFGPGTRLTVL.

This clone was seen many times. The chain recombines TRBV29-1 with TRBJ2-3, with 7 bases fitting TRBD1. The V gene end was trimmed by 6 bases and the J gene end by 6 bases; junction bases not matched to a gene: 6. The CDR3 length is 12 residues. Germline assignment: CDR1 SQVTM and CDR2 ANQGSEA. The CDR3 nucleotides read TGCAGCGTGGCTCCGGGACAGGATACGCAGTATTTT. Its protein is CSVAPGQDTQYF.

This clone occurred many times. The V and J genes are TRBV5-1 and TRBJ1-2; D not resolved. V lost 4 bases, J lost 0 bases, and 10 bases lay in between. Germline CDR1 SGHRS, CDR2 YFSETQ. The CDR3 spans 14 residues. CDR3 sequence: CASSLESPNYGYTF. CDR3 bases: TGCGCCAGCAGCCTCGAGAGTCCTAACTATGGCTACACCTTC.

This clone was seen ten or more times. V and J are TRBV5-1 and TRBJ2-5; 8 bases fit TRBD2. The V segment lost 0 bases and the J segment 2 bases; nucleotides outside the gene matches: 6. The germline CDR1 and CDR2 sequences are SGHRS and YFSETQ. The CDR3 is 16 amino acids. The DNA for the CDR3 is TGCGCCAGCAGCTTGGCCCCACTAGCGGCGCAAGAGACCCAGTACTTC. It encodes CASSLAPLAAQETQYF. Complete variable domain (other parts from reference TRBV5-1 and TRBJ2-5): KAGVTQTPRYLIKTRGQQVTLSCSPISGHRSVSWYQQTPGQGLQFLFEYFSETQRNKGNFPGRFSGRQFSNSRSEMNVSTLELGDSALYLCASSLAPLAAQETQYFGPGTRLLVL.

This clone was seen ten or more times. V is TRBV6-5 and J is TRBJ2-1, with a weak D call TRBD2 (6 bases). Germline CDR1 reads MNHEY; CDR2 reads SVGAGI. Trimming pared 0 bases from V and 7 bases from J, leaving 7 bases between. The CDR3 loop spans 13 amino acids. This chain's CDR3 is CASSYSSGNEQFF. The CDR3 coding sequence is TGTGCCAGCAGTTACTCTAGCGGTAATGAGCAGTTCTTC.

In its sample, this clone ranks as medium-sized. This chain connects TRBV19 to TRBJ2-1, with TRBD2 matching over 8 bases. CDR3 size: 15 residues. The ends lost 5 bases at V and 10 bases at J; junction bases unmatched: 13. The germline CDR1 and CDR2 sequences are LNHDA and SQIVND (reference sequence). As DNA, the CDR3 is TGTGCCAGTAGTCTTCCTTTAGGAGCGGGAGTCGAGCAGTTCTTC. It specifies CASSLPLGAGVEQFF.

This clone was recorded at least ten times. The genes are TRBV5-1 and TRBJ2-1; TRBD2 might be the D (5 bases). Trimming pared 3 bases from V and 3 bases from J, leaving 16 bases between. The CDR3 runs 16 residues. CDR1 is SGHRS, CDR2 YFSETQ, per germline. This CDR3 is CASSSLLREGYNEQFF. As DNA, the CDR3 is TGCGCCAGCAGCTCCCTCTTGAGGGAAGGCTACAATGAGCAGTTCTTC.

This clone was counted many times. The genes are TRBV7-6 and TRBJ2-2; D gene unclear. CDR1 SGHVS and CDR2 FNYEAQ come from the germline V gene. The CDR3 length is 14 residues. V shed 2 bases and J shed 3 bases, with 7 bases lying between them. CDR3 sequence reads: CASSLNPDTGELFF. Here the CDR3 DNA reads TGTGCCAGCAGCTTAAACCCGGACACCGGGGAGCTGTTTTTT.

At least ten counts were recorded for this clone. V is TRBV18 and J is TRBJ2-5; a possible D gene is TRBD2 (5 bases). V lost 5 bases to trimming and J lost 5 bases, with 21 bases between them. Germline CDR1 and CDR2: KGHSH and LQKENI. The CDR3 has 16 amino acids. The CDR3 region has the DNA TGTGCCAGCTCAATGCTCAATAGAGGGAATAAGGAGACCCAGTACTTC. This translates into CASSMLNRGNKETQYF.

This clone has a count of ten or more. The J gene is TRBJ2-1, the V gene TRBV5-1; 7 bases align to TRBD2. Germline CDR1 SGHRS, CDR2 YFSETQ. The CDR3 is 16 amino acids. V dropped 0 bases and J dropped 1; count of bases not matched to a gene: 4. The CDR3 sequence: CASSLAEGGSYNEQFF. The CDR3 nucleotides read TGCGCCAGCAGCTTGGCCGAGGGAGGGTCCTACAATGAGCAGTTCTTC.